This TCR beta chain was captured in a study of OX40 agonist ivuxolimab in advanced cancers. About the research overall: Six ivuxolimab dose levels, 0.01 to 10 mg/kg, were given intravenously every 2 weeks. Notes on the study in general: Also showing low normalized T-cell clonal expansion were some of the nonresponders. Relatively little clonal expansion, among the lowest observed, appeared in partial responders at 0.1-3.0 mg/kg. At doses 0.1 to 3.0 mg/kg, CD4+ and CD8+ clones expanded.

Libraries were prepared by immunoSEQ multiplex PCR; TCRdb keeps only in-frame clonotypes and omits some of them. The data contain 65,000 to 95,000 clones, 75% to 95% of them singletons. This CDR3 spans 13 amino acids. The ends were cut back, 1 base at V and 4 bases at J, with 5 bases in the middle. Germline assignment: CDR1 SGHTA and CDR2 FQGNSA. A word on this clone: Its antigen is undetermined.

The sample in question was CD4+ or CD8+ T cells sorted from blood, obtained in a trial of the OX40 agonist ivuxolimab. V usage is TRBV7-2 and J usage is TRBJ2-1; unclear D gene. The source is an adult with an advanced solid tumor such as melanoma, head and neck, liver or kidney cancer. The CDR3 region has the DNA TGTGCCAGCAGCTTAGGGAGTTACAATGAGCAGTTCTTC. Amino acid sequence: CASSLGSYNEQFF.